This record covers a single T cell receptor (beta chain). Assay used: immunoSEQ multiplex PCR; TCRdb lists only in-frame clones, some missing. The sample has approximately 170,000 clones, approximately 83% seen once. The sample is drawn from a study of blood T cell repertoires in COVID-19. About the research overall: Material from acute and convalescent COVID-19 was sourced from the United States, Italy and Spain. Sources were T cells, B-cell-depleted T cells, or PBMCs; the material itself was cDNA or gDNA.

From germline, CDR1 is MNHNS and CDR2 SASEGT. The CDR3 is made up of 14 amino acids. The J segment lost 4 bases and the V segment lost 2 bases, leaving 4 bases of the junction unmatched. The gene calls are TRBV6-1 and TRBJ1-1, with TRBD1 matching over 7 bases. The clonotype originates from a man in his 70s who had recovered from COVID-19. Sequenced sample: peripheral blood. For the CDR3, the DNA is TGTGCCAGCAGTGAACAGGGGGACGGCACTGAAGCTTTCTTT. Protein product: CASSEQGDGTEAFF.